The clone carrying this TCR beta chain has just a few counts. Its cognate antigen is unknown. Here immunoSEQ multiplex PCR was the method, and the copy in TCRdb shows in-frame clones only, minus some. Among tens of thousands of clones listed, 84% were seen once. This sample was taken from a study of cytomegalovirus exposure and HLA in healthy donors. Whole-study findings and limits: Rarity held for most TCR sequences, but there were some public TCRs that occurred in many donors.

This CDR3 contains 14 residues. V shed 1 base and J shed 8 bases, with 14 bases lying between them. Germline-derived CDR1 and CDR2 are GTSNPN and SVGIG (reference sequence). This clonotype was sampled from a woman aged 18 to 35 in good health and CMV-seropositive. The chain couples TRBV30 to TRBJ1-4, with a possible D match to TRBD1 (5 bases). Sequenced input: PBMCs. The CDR3: CAWSEGRVGEKLFF. The DNA for the CDR3 is TGTGCCTGGAGTGAGGGCAGGGTGGGAGAAAAACTGTTTTTT.